The rows below give T cell receptor beta chains drawn from one sample of a study of regulatory T cells in long-lasting Graves disease. TCRdb re-called the multiplex PCR reads through MiXCR, storing one row per CDR3 protein. Of around 450,000 distinct CDR3 sequences listed, 15% were seen once; the top ten hold approximately 7.8%. The sample was also linked to a second study, of T cells in Graves' hyperthyroidism and ophthalmopathy.

Sequenced material: peripheral blood mononuclear cells (PBMCs), taken at new diagnosis, from a patient treated with antithyroid drugs. The receptors come from a woman aged 40 to 50 with Graves disease. Both conserved end residues are part of each CDR3. Each record gives: D gene, J gene, clone size, V gene, CDR3 DNA, CDR3 protein. The D gene is left open where the match is weak. A row's size may be missing; if present it is once, few, many or a size class.

d_gene: -
j_gene: TRBJ2-1
abundance: few
v_gene: TRBV5-1
CDR3nt: TGCGCCAGCAGCTTGGACTGGGCCGGTGACAATGAGCAGTTCTTC
CDR3aa: CASSLDWAGDNEQFF

d_gene: -
j_gene: TRBJ2-7
abundance: few
v_gene: TRBV10-3
CDR3nt: TGTGCCATCAGTGGAGTAGGGCAGGGAGGTCTCGAGCAGTACTTC
CDR3aa: CAISGVGQGGLEQYF

d_gene: -
j_gene: TRBJ1-4
abundance: -
v_gene: TRBV11-2
CDR3nt: TGTGCCAGCAGCCCACAGAACGGGCAGAAACTGTTTTTT
CDR3aa: CASSPQNGQKLFF

d_gene: -
j_gene: TRBJ1-2
abundance: -
v_gene: TRBV24-1
CDR3nt: TGTGCCACCAGTGGAACGACCCCCTCAGAAGGCTACACCTTC
CDR3aa: CATSGTTPSEGYTF

d_gene: TRBD2
j_gene: TRBJ2-3
abundance: -
v_gene: TRBV6-9
CDR3nt: TGTGCCAGCAGTTACCCCTGGACTAGCGGGAGGACCTCCACAGATACGCAGTATTTT
CDR3aa: CASSYPWTSGRTSTDTQYF

d_gene: TRBD1
j_gene: TRBJ2-7
abundance: -
v_gene: TRBV19
CDR3nt: TGTGCCAGTTCTGAATTTGGACAGGGGTACTACGAGCAGTACTTC
CDR3aa: CASSEFGQGYYEQYF

d_gene: -
j_gene: TRBJ1-2
abundance: many
v_gene: TRBV18
CDR3nt: TGTGCCAGCTGGAACAGAAACTATGGCTACACCTTC
CDR3aa: CASWNRNYGYTF

d_gene: -
j_gene: TRBJ1-2
abundance: few
v_gene: TRBV6-1
CDR3nt: TGTGCCAGCAGCCCCTGGGAGATCCCTATTAACTATGGCTACACCTTC
CDR3aa: CASSPWEIPINYGYTF

d_gene: -
j_gene: TRBJ1-1
abundance: many
v_gene: TRBV7-2
CDR3nt: TGTGCCAGCAGCGTACAGGGCGGCACTGAAGCTTTCTTT
CDR3aa: CASSVQGGTEAFF

d_gene: TRBD2
j_gene: TRBJ2-1
abundance: many
v_gene: TRBV20-1
CDR3nt: TGCAGTGCTCAGAAGGCTAGCGGGAGCACCGGCGAGCAGTTCTTC
CDR3aa: CSAQKASGSTGEQFF

d_gene: -
j_gene: TRBJ2-3
abundance: many
v_gene: TRBV28
CDR3nt: TGTGCCAGCAGTTCCGAGTCGGAGGCTTTCCTTCCCGCCACAGATACGCAGTATTTT
CDR3aa: CASSSESEAFLPATDTQYF

d_gene: TRBD2
j_gene: TRBJ2-1
abundance: few
v_gene: TRBV11-3
CDR3nt: TGTGCCAGCAGCTCTAAGGGACTAGCGGGATGGGATGTATCTTACAATGAGCAGTTCTTC
CDR3aa: CASSSKGLAGWDVSYNEQFF

d_gene: -
j_gene: TRBJ1-3
abundance: many
v_gene: TRBV12-3/TRBV12-4
CDR3nt: TGTGCCAGCAGTACGACAGATTCTGGAAACACCATATATTTT
CDR3aa: CASSTTDSGNTIYF

d_gene: TRBD2
j_gene: TRBJ2-1
abundance: many
v_gene: TRBV6-5
CDR3nt: TGTGCCAGCAGTTACTGGGGAGACGGGTGGCGGGAGGGCCCCGATGAGCAGTTCTTC
CDR3aa: CASSYWGDGWREGPDEQFF

d_gene: TRBD2
j_gene: TRBJ2-2
abundance: few
v_gene: TRBV7-9
CDR3nt: TGTGCCAGCAGCCGAGGACTAGCGGGAAGGACCGGGGAGCTGTTTTTT
CDR3aa: CASSRGLAGRTGELFF

d_gene: -
j_gene: TRBJ2-3
abundance: -
v_gene: TRBV7-9
CDR3nt: TGTGCCAGCAGCTTATCGAAAACAGGCCCTAGCACAGATACGCAGTATTTT
CDR3aa: CASSLSKTGPSTDTQYF

d_gene: -
j_gene: TRBJ2-1
abundance: many
v_gene: TRBV12-3/TRBV12-4
CDR3nt: TGTGCCAGCAGCTTCCAGGGACCCGGTAATGAGCAGTTCTTC
CDR3aa: CASSFQGPGNEQFF

d_gene: -
j_gene: TRBJ2-7
abundance: many
v_gene: TRBV7-2
CDR3nt: TGTGCCAGCAGCTCAGGGGTCTTCTCCTACGAGCAGTACTTC
CDR3aa: CASSSGVFSYEQYF

d_gene: TRBD2
j_gene: TRBJ2-2
abundance: -
v_gene: TRBV19
CDR3nt: TGTGCCAGTAGTATAGACCTAGCGGGAGTATACACCGGGGAGCTGTTTTTT
CDR3aa: CASSIDLAGVYTGELFF

d_gene: TRBD1
j_gene: TRBJ1-5
abundance: many
v_gene: TRBV12-3/TRBV12-4
CDR3nt: TGTGCCAGCAGTTTAAGACAGGGCCATCAGCCCCAGCATTTT
CDR3aa: CASSLRQGHQPQHF

d_gene: -
j_gene: TRBJ2-7
abundance: many
v_gene: TRBV29-1
CDR3nt: TGCAGCGTTGAACTGGACAGCTACGAGCAGTACTTC
CDR3aa: CSVELDSYEQYF

d_gene: -
j_gene: TRBJ2-7
abundance: few
v_gene: TRBV19
CDR3nt: TGTGCCAGTAGTATAGGTAGCGGCCCCTACGAGCAGTACTTC
CDR3aa: CASSIGSGPYEQYF